The 18 T cell receptor beta chains below were found in one sample sequenced in a study of control samples from healthy donors and cancer patients. Measured with immunoSEQ multiplex PCR; TCRdb has only the in-frame clones, and not every one. The table records 100,000 to 150,000 clones, more than 70% of them present only once. Sequenced: blood. The receptors derive from a man between 45 and 60 years old in good health.

This rearrangement joins TRBV5-1 to TRBJ1-2; tentative D call: TRBD1 (5 bases). The CDR3 totals 14 residues. Trimming cost V 1 base and J 3 bases, with 10 bases left between them. Germline V CDR1 and CDR2: SGHRS, YFSETQ. The CDR3 region is CASSLRDPDYGYTF. For the CDR3, the DNA is TGCGCCAGCAGCTTGAGGGACCCCGACTATGGCTACACCTTC.

This chain links TRBV11-2 with TRBJ2-2, with a tentative D call TRBD1 (6 bases). This CDR3 comprises 15 residues. V was shortened by 5 bases and J by 7 bases, with 17 bases between the two germline ends. Germline V CDR1 and CDR2: SGHAT, FQNNGV. The CDR3 DNA sequence: TGTGCCAGCAGCACCCGACAGGCCCCGAGCGGGGAGCTGTTTTTT. Amino acids: CASSTRQAPSGELFF.

V gene TRBV27 combines with J gene TRBJ2-7, with a possible D match to TRBD1 (5 bases). The CDR3 has 14 residues. Deletions cut 4 bases from V and 5 bases from J, with 15 bases between. CDR1 and CDR2 (germline): MNHEY, SMNVEV (reference sequence). The DNA of the CDR3 is TGTGCCAGCAGTTCCTTTGGGGCGTTGAACGAGCAGTACTTC. As protein: CASSSFGALNEQYF.

This chain links TRBV5-1 with TRBJ2-7, with 12 bases fitting TRBD1. The CDR3 is 15 amino acids. Germline CDR1 and CDR2: SGHRS and YFSETQ. Trimming took 6 bases from V and 6 from J; bases not matched to a gene: 10. The CDR3 nucleotides read TGCGCCAGCACCCTTTCCGGGACAGGGGGCGTCGAGCAGTACTTC. As protein: CASTLSGTGGVEQYF. Together with reference TRBV5-1 and TRBJ2-7, the CDR3 gives the full variable domain: KAGVTQTPRYLIKTRGQQVTLSCSPISGHRSVSWYQQTPGQGLQFLFEYFSETQRNKGNFPGRFSGRQFSNSRSEMNVSTLELGDSALYLCASTLSGTGGVEQYFGPGTRLTVT.

The chain joins TRBV19 to TRBJ2-3; 9 positions match TRBD2. V was clipped by 8 bases and J by 0 bases; unmatched bases: 6. There are 15 residues in the CDR3. From germline, CDR1 is LNHDA and CDR2 SQIVND (reference sequence). The CDR3 DNA reads TGTGCCAGTCGGATAGCGGGGGATAGCACAGATACGCAGTATTTT. It yields the protein CASRIAGDSTDTQYF.

This chain links TRBV6-5 with TRBJ2-7; D gene unclear. The V end was cut by 6 bases, the J end by 4 bases, with 16 bases between. Germline V gene lookup returns CDR1 MNHEY and CDR2 SVGAGI. The CDR3 sequence is 14 residues long. The CDR3 is CASSHRPGRYEQYF. The DNA for the CDR3 is TGTGCCAGCAGCCACCGGCCAGGCAGATACGAGCAGTACTTC.

The chain is built from TRBV7-9 and TRBJ1-5, with unresolved D. Germline V lookup: CDR1 SEHNR, CDR2 FQNEAQ (reference sequence). Trimming cost V 1 base and J 2 bases, with 3 bases left between them. The CDR3 spans 13 residues. DNA of the CDR3: TGTGCCAGCAGCTTAGTAGGCAATCAGCCCCAGCATTTT. Residues: CASSLVGNQPQHF.

This chain connects TRBV11-3 to TRBJ2-2; 10 bases align to TRBD2. CDR1 is SGHNT and CDR2 is YENEEA in the germline V gene. The CDR3 contains 16 residues. V lost 5 bases and J lost 5; bases outside the gene matches: 8. The CDR3: CASSLQSGGDTGELFF. The CDR3 DNA is TGTGCCAGCAGCCTACAAAGCGGGGGGGATACCGGGGAGCTGTTTTTT.

The chain carries TRBV30 and TRBJ1-2; D gene ambiguous. The V gene lost 3 bases and the J gene lost 4 bases, with 12 bases spanning the gap. The CDR3 spans 13 residues. Germline CDR1 reads GTSNPN; CDR2 reads SVGIG (reference sequence). CDR3 nucleotides: TGTGCCTGGAGAGCAGGCGAGGGCTATGGCTACACCTTC. It yields the protein CAWRAGEGYGYTF.

The chain combines TRBV2 with TRBJ1-4; TRBD1 agrees at 9 bases. The ends lost 5 bases at V and 7 bases at J; junction bases unmatched: 5. This CDR3 comprises 14 residues. Looked up from germline, CDR1 is SNHLY and CDR2 is FYNNEI. CDR3 loop: CASSIQGALEKLFF. The CDR3 DNA follows: TGTGCCAGCAGTATACAGGGGGCCCTTGAAAAACTGTTTTTT.

The chain joins TRBV6-5 to TRBJ1-4, with D possibly TRBD1 on 6 matching bases. Germline V gene data show CDR1 as MNHEY and CDR2 as SVGAGI. The CDR3 totals 14 residues. With 7 bases removed from V and 8 bases from J, the gap between germline ends came to 17 bases. The DNA for the CDR3 is TGTGCCAGCACTAGGGCAGGGGCAGGGGAAAAACTGTTTTTT. Translation gives CASTRAGAGEKLFF.

This chain connects TRBV30 to TRBJ1-2; a weak D match, TRBD1 (6 bases). Germline CDR1 is GTSNPN and CDR2 is SVGIG (reference sequence). Trimming took 1 base from V and 5 from J, leaving 8 bases between them. The CDR3 consists of 12 residues. The CDR3 region is CAWSEGGYGYTF. DNA of the CDR3: TGTGCCTGGAGTGAGGGGGGTTATGGCTACACCTTC.

The rearrangement links TRBV7-6 to TRBJ2-3, with 10 nucleotides matching TRBD2. V shed 3 bases and J 4 bases; nucleotides not matched to a gene: 4. In germline, CDR1 is SGHVS, CDR2 FNYEAQ. This CDR3 has 15 amino acids. The CDR3 sequence: CASSLVAGGADTQYF. The CDR3, as DNA: TGTGCCAGCAGCTTGGTAGCGGGGGGAGCAGATACGCAGTATTTT.

This clone was recorded once. The V call is TRBV2, the J call TRBJ2-4, with D possibly called TRBD1 or TRBD2 (5 bases each). Germline V gene lookup returns CDR1 SNHLY and CDR2 FYNNEI. Trimming stripped 7 bases from V and 7 bases from J, with 8 bases between. The CDR3 spans 11 residues. The CDR3 sequence: CASTEGNIQYF. CDR3 DNA sequence: TGTGCCAGCACCGAGGGGAACATTCAGTACTTC.

V usage is TRBV18 and J usage is TRBJ2-7; possible D gene TRBD2, 5 bases. The CDR3 has 12 amino acids. Trimming removed 3 bases at V and 3 bases at J, with 6 bases between. The germline gives CDR1 KGHSH, CDR2 LQKENI. CDR3 region: CASSPGNYEQYF. The CDR3 DNA is TGTGCCAGCTCACCCGGGAACTACGAGCAGTACTTC.

The chain carries TRBV2 and TRBJ1-1; D is unclear. Trimming pared 3 bases from V and 1 base from J, leaving 9 bases between. Germline V gene sequence: CDR1 SNHLY, CDR2 FYNNEI. The length of the CDR3 is 14 residues. CDR3 in amino acids: CASSDRAGNTEAFF. In DNA form, the CDR3 reads TGTGCCAGCAGTGATCGGGCCGGGAACACTGAAGCTTTCTTT.

The chain recombines TRBV25-1 with TRBJ2-1, with 9 bases identical to TRBD2. The CDR3 is made up of 15 amino acids. J gave up 4 bases and V 1 base, and 2 bases lay outside the gene matches. CDR1 is MGHDK, CDR2 SYGVNS, per germline. This chain's CDR3 is CASSEFSGGYNEQFF. Here the CDR3 DNA reads TGTGCCAGCAGTGAATTTAGCGGGGGATACAATGAGCAGTTCTTC.

The genes are TRBV28 and TRBJ1-1, with a possible D match to TRBD1 (6 bases). Between the trimmed V and J ends, which lost 2 bases and 4 bases, there was a span of 11 bases. The CDR3 has 14 residues. The germline V gene encodes CDR1 MDHEN and CDR2 SYDVKM. DNA for the CDR3: TGTGCCAGCAGTTTACGGCAGGGGCTCACTGAAGCTTTCTTT. The encoded protein is CASSLRQGLTEAFF.